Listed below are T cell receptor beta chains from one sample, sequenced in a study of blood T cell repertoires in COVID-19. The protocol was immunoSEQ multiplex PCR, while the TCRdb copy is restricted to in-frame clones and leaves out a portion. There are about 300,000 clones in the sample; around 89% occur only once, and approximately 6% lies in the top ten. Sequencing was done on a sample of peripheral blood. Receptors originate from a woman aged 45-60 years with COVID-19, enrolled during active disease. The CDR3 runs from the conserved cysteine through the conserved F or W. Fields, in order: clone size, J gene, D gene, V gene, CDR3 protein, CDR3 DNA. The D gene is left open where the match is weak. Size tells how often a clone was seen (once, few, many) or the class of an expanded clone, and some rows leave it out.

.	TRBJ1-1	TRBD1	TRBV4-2	CASSRAQGAQRPNTEAFF	TGTGCCAGCAGCCGCGCACAGGGGGCCCAAAGGCCCAACACTGAAGCTTTCTTT
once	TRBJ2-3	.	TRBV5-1	CASSFSGSTDTQYF	TGCGCCAGCAGCTTTAGCGGCAGCACAGATACGCAGTATTTT
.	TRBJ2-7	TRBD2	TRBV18	CASSEGRVSYEQYF	TGTGCCAGCTCAGAGGGGAGGGTTTCCTACGAGCAGTACTTC
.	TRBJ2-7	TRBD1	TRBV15	CATSSPGTGWYEQYF	TGTGCCACCAGCAGCCCCGGGACAGGGTGGTACGAGCAGTACTTC
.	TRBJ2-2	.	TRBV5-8	CASSSPRDLIGELFF	TGTGCCAGCAGCTCCCCCCGGGACTTAATAGGGGAGCTGTTTTTT
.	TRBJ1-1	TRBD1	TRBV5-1	CASSDRENTEAFF	TGCGCCAGCAGTGACAGGGAGAACACTGAAGCTTTCTTT
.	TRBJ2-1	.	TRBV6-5	CASPQAPGFLREQFF	TGTGCCAGCCCCCAGGCCCCGGGATTCCTACGTGAGCAGTTCTTC
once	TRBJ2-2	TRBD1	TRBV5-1	CASSLVAGGRTGELFF	TGCGCCAGCAGCTTGGTGGCAGGGGGACGCACCGGGGAGCTGTTTTTT
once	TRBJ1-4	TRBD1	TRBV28	CASSFKTGTVNEKLFF	TGTGCCAGCAGTTTCAAGACCGGGACAGTTAATGAAAAACTGTTTTTT
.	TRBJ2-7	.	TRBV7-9	CASSLPVGEFSYEQYF	TGTGCCAGCAGCTTACCAGTCGGGGAGTTTTCCTACGAGCAGTACTTC
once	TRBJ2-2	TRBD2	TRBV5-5	CASSTTSGSRTGELFF	TGTGCCAGCAGCACGACTAGCGGGAGTCGCACCGGGGAGCTGTTTTTT
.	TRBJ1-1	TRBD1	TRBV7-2	CASSLGQSMNTEAFF	TGTGCCAGCAGCTTGGGACAGTCCATGAACACTGAAGCTTTCTTT
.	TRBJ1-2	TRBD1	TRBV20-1	CSASLRQGHGYTF	TGCAGTGCTAGTCTCCGACAGGGGCATGGCTACACCTTC
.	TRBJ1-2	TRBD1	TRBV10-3	CAIRDRAPGYTF	TGTGCCATCAGGGACAGGGCGCCTGGCTACACCTTC
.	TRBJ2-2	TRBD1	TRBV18	CASSYPGQGTLNTGELFF	TGTGCCAGCTCCTACCCGGGACAGGGGACTCTCAACACCGGGGAGCTGTTTTTT
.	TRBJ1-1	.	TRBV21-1	CASRGTAQNTEAFF	TGTGCCAGCAGGGGGACAGCTCAGAACACTGAAGCTTTCTTT
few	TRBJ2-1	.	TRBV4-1	CASSQDMTGGGSYNEQFF	TGCGCCAGCAGCCAAGACATGACAGGCGGGGGAAGCTACAATGAGCAGTTCTTC
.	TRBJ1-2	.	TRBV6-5	CASRNGQNYGYTF	TGTGCCAGCAGGAACGGACAAAACTATGGCTACACCTTC
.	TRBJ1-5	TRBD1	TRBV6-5	CASSYRGRGDQPQHF	TGTGCCAGCAGTTACCGCGGCAGGGGGGATCAGCCCCAGCATTTT
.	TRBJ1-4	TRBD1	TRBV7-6	CASSLGNRGATNEKLFF	TGTGCCAGCAGCTTGGGGAACAGGGGTGCAACTAATGAAAAACTGTTTTTT
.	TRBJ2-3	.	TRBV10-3	CAISESGRASTDTQYF	TGTGCCATCAGTGAGTCGGGCAGGGCTAGCACAGATACGCAGTATTTT
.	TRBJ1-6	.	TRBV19	CASSKGVRAYNSPLHF	TGTGCCAGTAGTAAAGGGGTTAGGGCCTATAATTCACCCCTCCACTTT
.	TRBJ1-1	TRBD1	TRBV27	CASRTGQGADTEAFF	TGTGCCAGCAGAACAGGACAGGGGGCAGACACTGAAGCTTTCTTT
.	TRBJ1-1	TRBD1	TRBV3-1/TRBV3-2	CASSRGGGEAFF	TGTGCCAGCAGTCGAGGGGGCGGTGAAGCTTTCTTT
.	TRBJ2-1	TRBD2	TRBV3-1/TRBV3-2	CASSPSLAGGYNEQFF	TGTGCCAGCAGCCCCAGCCTAGCGGGAGGATACAATGAGCAGTTCTTC
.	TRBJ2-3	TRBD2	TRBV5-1	CASSFGGTDTQYF	TGCGCCAGCAGCTTCGGGGGGACAGATACGCAGTATTTT
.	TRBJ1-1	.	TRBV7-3	CASSRTRETEAFF	TGTGCCAGCAGCCGTACCAGGGAAACTGAAGCTTTCTTT
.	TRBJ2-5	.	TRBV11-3	CASRSVEETQYF	TGTGCCAGCAGATCAGTGGAAGAGACCCAGTACTTC
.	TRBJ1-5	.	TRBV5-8	CASSLGSGGNQPQHF	TGTGCCAGCAGCTTGGGATCAGGGGGCAATCAGCCCCAGCATTTT
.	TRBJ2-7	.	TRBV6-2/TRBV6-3	CASSYVAESYEQYF	TGTGCCAGCAGTTATGTAGCGGAGAGCTACGAGCAGTACTTC
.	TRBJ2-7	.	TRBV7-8	CASSLGSSISGEQYF	TGTGCCAGCAGCTTAGGATCCAGTATCTCGGGCGAGCAGTACTTC
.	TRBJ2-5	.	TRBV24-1	CATSDFSVGRQGETQYF	TGTGCCACCAGTGATTTTAGTGTTGGACGGCAGGGAGAGACCCAGTACTTC
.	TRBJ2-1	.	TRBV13	CASSFYVSGDYNEQFF	TGTGCCAGCAGCTTTTATGTGTCGGGGGACTACAATGAGCAGTTCTTC
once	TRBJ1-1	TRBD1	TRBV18	CASSPARGVEAFF	TGTGCCAGCTCACCGGCCAGGGGGGTAGAAGCTTTCTTT
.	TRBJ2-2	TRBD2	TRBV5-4	CASSLGAGDTGELFF	TGTGCCAGCAGCTTGGGGGCGGGAGACACCGGGGAGCTGTTTTTT
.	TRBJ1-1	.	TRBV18	CASSEGSNTEAFF	TGTGCCAGCTCGGAGGGGAGTAACACTGAAGCTTTCTTT
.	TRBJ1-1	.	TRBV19	CASSQMNTEAFF	TGTGCCAGTAGTCAGATGAACACTGAAGCTTTCTTT
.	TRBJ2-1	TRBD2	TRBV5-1	CASSPTGTSGRPYEQFF	TGCGCCAGCAGCCCCACGGGGACTAGCGGGAGGCCCTATGAGCAGTTCTTC
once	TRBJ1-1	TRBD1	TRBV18	CASSPPERAGGEAFF	TGTGCCAGCTCACCCCCGGAACGGGCAGGGGGTGAAGCTTTCTTT
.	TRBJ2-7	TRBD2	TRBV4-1	CASSLGRTRSRPYEQYF	TGCGCCAGCAGCCTTGGGAGGACTAGATCAAGACCCTACGAGCAGTACTTC
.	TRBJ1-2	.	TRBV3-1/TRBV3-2	CASSQLIRAGVNGYTF	TGTGCCAGCAGCCAATTAATTCGGGCAGGGGTGAATGGCTACACCTTC
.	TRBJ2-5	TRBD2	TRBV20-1	CSASPRLAGGEETQYF	TGCAGTGCTAGTCCCCGACTAGCGGGAGGGGAAGAGACCCAGTACTTC
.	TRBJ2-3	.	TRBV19	CASRSDTTDTQYF	TGTGCCAGTAGATCGGACACCACAGATACGCAGTATTTT
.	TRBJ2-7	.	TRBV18	CASSPNLADYEQYF	TGTGCCAGCTCACCAAACTTAGCAGACTACGAGCAGTACTTC
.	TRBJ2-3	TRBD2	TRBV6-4	CASSEGLAGTDTQYF	TGTGCCAGCAGTGAGGGACTAGCGGGCACAGATACGCAGTATTTT
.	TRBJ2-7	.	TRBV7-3	CASSLHRAYEQYF	TGTGCCAGCAGCTTACACAGAGCCTACGAGCAGTACTTC
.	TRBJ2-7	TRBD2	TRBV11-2	CASSLVMGTSGRAVDEQYF	TGTGCCAGCAGCTTAGTGATGGGGACTAGCGGGAGGGCTGTCGACGAGCAGTACTTC
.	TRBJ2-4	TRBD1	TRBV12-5	CASGRDSLAKNIQYF	TGTGCTAGTGGGAGGGACAGTTTAGCCAAAAACATTCAGTACTTC
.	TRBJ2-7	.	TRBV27	CASSVQGPYEQYF	TGTGCCAGCAGTGTACAGGGCCCCTACGAGCAGTACTTC
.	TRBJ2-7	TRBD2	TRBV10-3	CAIAGGTSGTYEQYF	TGTGCCATCGCGGGGGGAACTAGCGGTACCTACGAGCAGTACTTC
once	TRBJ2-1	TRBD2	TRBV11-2	CASSFVAGWSNSYNEQFF	TGTGCCAGCAGCTTTGTAGCGGGGTGGTCCAACTCCTACAATGAGCAGTTCTTC